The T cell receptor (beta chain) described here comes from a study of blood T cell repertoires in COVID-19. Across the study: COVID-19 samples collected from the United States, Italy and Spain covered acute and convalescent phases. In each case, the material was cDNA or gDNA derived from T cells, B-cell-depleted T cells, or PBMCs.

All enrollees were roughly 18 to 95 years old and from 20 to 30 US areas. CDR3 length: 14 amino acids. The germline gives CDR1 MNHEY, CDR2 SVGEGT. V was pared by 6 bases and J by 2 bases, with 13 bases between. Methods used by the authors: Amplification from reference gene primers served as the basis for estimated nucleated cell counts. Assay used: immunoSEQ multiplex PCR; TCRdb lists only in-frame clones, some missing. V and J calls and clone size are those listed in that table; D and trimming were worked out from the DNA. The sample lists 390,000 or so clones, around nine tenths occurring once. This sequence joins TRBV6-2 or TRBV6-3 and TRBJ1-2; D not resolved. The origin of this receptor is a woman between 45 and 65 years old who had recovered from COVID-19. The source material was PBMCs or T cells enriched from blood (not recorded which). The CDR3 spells CASSLFGENYGYTF. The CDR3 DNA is TGTGCCAGCAGCCTTTTCGGGGAAAACTATGGCTACACCTTC.